One and the same sample provided the 26 T cell receptor beta chains below, sequenced in a study of cytomegalovirus exposure and HLA in healthy donors. The PCR was carried out with 60 Vbeta primers and 13 Jbeta primers. Generated by immunoSEQ multiplex PCR, the TCRdb table keeps only in-frame clones and is missing some. Of nearly 110,000 clones listed, 82% were seen once; the top ten hold less than 3.5%. The sequenced sample consisted of PBMCs. The receptors were sampled from a man under 40 in good health and CMV-seropositive.

The genes are TRBV10-1 and TRBJ1-3; D gene unclear. V was trimmed by 7 bases and J by 0 bases, leaving 22 bases between them. The CDR3 covers 18 residues. CDR1 WNHNN and CDR2 SYGVQD come from the germline V gene (reference sequence). Written as DNA, the CDR3 is TGCGCCAGCATGCCCCACGTTGGAGGGAGGCACTCTGGAAACACCATATATTTT. This gives the protein CASMPHVGGRHSGNTIYF.

J is TRBJ1-1 and V is TRBV30; D might be TRBD1 (5 bases). The CDR3 contains 12 residues. CDR1 is GTSNPN and CDR2 is SVGIG in the germline V gene (reference sequence). The ends were cut back, 0 bases at V and 7 bases at J, with 9 bases in the middle. The CDR3 region has the DNA TGTGCCTGGAGTGTGGGAGGGGTTGAAGCTTTCTTT. Protein: CAWSVGGVEAFF. Full variable domain (outside the CDR3, taken from reference TRBV30 and TRBJ1-1): SQTIHQWPATLVQPVGSPLSLECTVEGTSNPNLYWYRQAAGRGLQLLFYSVGIGQISSEVPQNLSASRPQDRQFILSSKKLLLSDSGFYLCAWSVGGVEAFFGQGTRLTVV.

This chain uses TRBV6-4 with TRBJ2-3, with 7 bases identical to TRBD1. This CDR3 contains 14 residues. Trimming removed 4 bases from V and 1 base from J; junction bases left unmatched: 2. Germline CDR1 reads MRHNA; CDR2 reads SNTAGT. The CDR3 protein is CASSVGQGTDTQYF. For the CDR3, the DNA is TGTGCCAGCAGTGTCGGACAGGGCACAGATACGCAGTATTTT.

The chain recombines TRBV25-1 with TRBJ2-3; D perhaps matches TRBD2 (7 bases). The CDR3 is made up of 13 amino acids. Germline V gene data show CDR1 as MGHDK and CDR2 as SYGVNS. V lost 8 bases to trimming and J lost 2 bases, with 11 bases between them. CDR3 region: CASCRGATDTQYF. The CDR3 DNA follows: TGTGCCAGCTGCCGGGGGGCCACAGATACGCAGTATTTT. Supplemented by reference TRBV25-1 and TRBJ2-3, the full variable domain reads EADIYQTPRYLVIGTGKKITLECSQTMGHDKMYWYQQDPGMELHLIHYSYGVNSTEKGDLSSESTVSRIRTEHFPLTLESARPSHTSQYLCASCRGATDTQYFGPGTRLTVL.

The rearrangement links TRBV18 to TRBJ2-3; D may be TRBD2 (6 bases). CDR3 length: 14 amino acids. Trimming removed 1 base at V and 6 bases at J, with 11 bases between. Germline lookup yields CDR1 KGHSH and CDR2 LQKENI. The CDR3 nucleotides are TGTGCCAGCTCACCACGAGCAGGGAGGGATACGCAGTATTTT. As protein: CASSPRAGRDTQYF. Looking up the rest from reference TRBV18 and TRBJ2-3 gives the full variable domain: NAGVMQNPRHLVRRRGQEARLRCSPMKGHSHVYWYRQLPEEGLKFMVYLQKENIIDESGMPKERFSAEFPKEGPSILRIQQVVRGDSAAYFCASSPRAGRDTQYFGPGTRLTVL.

This clone showed up just a few times. The chain uses TRBV19 and TRBJ2-7; D is perhaps TRBD1 (5 bases). Germline V gives CDR1 LNHDA, CDR2 SQIVND (reference sequence). The V gene lost 3 bases and the J gene lost 6 bases, with 12 bases spanning the gap. This CDR3 contains 13 residues. The CDR3 region is CASSIRQLSEQYF. In DNA form, the CDR3 reads TGTGCCAGTAGTATCAGACAGTTAAGCGAGCAGTACTTC.

The rearrangement uses TRBV7-9 and TRBJ1-5; no reliable D call. CDR1 is SEHNR, CDR2 FQNEAQ, per germline (reference sequence). The CDR3 extends over 14 amino acids. V lost 9 bases to trimming and J lost 1 base, with 13 bases between them. The CDR3 bases are TGTGCCAGTAGCCCAGGAGGGAGCAATCAGCCCCAGCATTTT. Translated: CASSPGGSNQPQHF.

The V and J genes are TRBV5-1 and TRBJ1-5; 7 bases map to TRBD1. V lost 4 bases to trimming and J lost 1 base; unmatched junction nucleotides: 5. CDR1 is SGHRS and CDR2 is YFSETQ in the germline V gene. There are 15 residues in the CDR3. The CDR3 region is CASSPETGSNQPQHF. CDR3 nucleotide sequence: TGCGCCAGCAGCCCGGAGACAGGGAGCAATCAGCCCCAGCATTTT.

The rearrangement links TRBV5-1 to TRBJ1-1; D remains ambiguous. V was shortened by 0 bases and J by 3 bases, with 9 bases between the two germline ends. The CDR3 loop spans 14 amino acids. Looked up from germline, CDR1 is SGHRS and CDR2 is YFSETQ. The CDR3 bases are TGCGCCAGCAGCTTGGAACAGTCCTACACTGAAGCTTTCTTT. Protein sequence: CASSLEQSYTEAFF.

This clone showed up just once. The V gene is TRBV5-5, the J gene TRBJ1-6, with D tentatively TRBD1 (6 bases). The CDR3 sequence is 15 residues long. CDR1 is SGHKS, CDR2 YYEKEE, per germline (reference sequence). Trimming pared 1 base from V and 7 bases from J, leaving 12 bases between. CDR3 sequence reads: CASSLWNQGNSPLHF. CDR3 coding DNA: TGTGCCAGCAGCTTGTGGAATCAGGGGAATTCACCCCTCCACTTT.

V and J are TRBV12-5 and TRBJ2-3; no reliable D call. Germline-derived CDR1 and CDR2 are LGHNT and FRNRAP. With 6 bases removed from V and 4 bases from J, the gap between germline ends came to 11 bases. The CDR3 has 13 amino acids. CDR3 region: CASGPTVADTQYF. CDR3 DNA sequence: TGTGCTAGTGGACCTACCGTGGCAGATACGCAGTATTTT.

V usage is TRBV5-6 and J usage is TRBJ1-2; TRBD1 agrees at 7 bases. Germline CDR1 reads SGHDT; CDR2 reads YYEEEE. The CDR3 consists of 12 residues. Trimming removed 5 bases from V and 8 bases from J; junction bases left unmatched: 6. The CDR3 spells CASRSTGLGYTF. DNA of the CDR3: TGTGCCAGCAGGTCGACAGGGTTGGGCTACACCTTC. The variable domain in full, completed from reference TRBV5-6 and TRBJ1-2, reads DAGVTQSPTHLIKTRGQQVTLRCSPKSGHDTVSWYQQALGQGPQFIFQYYEEEERQRGNFPDRFSGHQFPNYSSELNVNALLLGDSALYLCASRSTGLGYTFGSGTRLTVV.

This chain connects TRBV7-9 to TRBJ2-5, with D possibly being TRBD2 (6 bases). The V end was cut by 3 bases, the J end by 5 bases, with 16 bases between. The CDR3 extends over 15 amino acids. The germline V gene encodes CDR1 SEHNR and CDR2 FQNEAQ (reference sequence). This CDR3 reads CASSLPEAGLETQYF. CDR3 nucleotides: TGTGCCAGCAGCTTGCCCGAGGCGGGGCTGGAGACCCAGTACTTC.

In DNA, the CDR3 is TGTGCCAGCCATCAACAAGAGGGACAGGGGGCTAACTATGGCTACACCTTC. Its protein product is CASHQQEGQGANYGYTF. The chain combines TRBV28 with TRBJ1-2; 11 positions agree with TRBD1. Trimming removed 8 bases from V and 0 bases from J; junction bases left unmatched: 11. This CDR3 is 17 amino acids long. Looked up from germline, CDR1 is MDHEN and CDR2 is SYDVKM.

The chain couples TRBV6-5 to TRBJ1-2; unclear D gene. The CDR3 consists of 16 residues. Germline V CDR1 and CDR2: MNHEY, SVGAGI. Trimming shortened V by 3 bases and J by 0 bases, and 14 bases separated the two germline ends. CDR3 coding DNA: TGTGCCAGCAGTTATATCGGCAGCGTAGCTAACTATGGCTACACCTTC. Protein: CASSYIGSVANYGYTF.

This rearrangement joins TRBV4-1 to TRBJ1-1, with TRBD1 matching over 7 bases. Trimming at V came to 4 bases and at J to 3 bases, leaving 5 bases not matched to a gene. The CDR3 has 14 amino acids. CDR1 and CDR2 from the germline V gene are MGHRA and YSYEKL. For the CDR3, the DNA is TGCGCCAGCAGCCTCAGGGGGGCCGACACTGAAGCTTTCTTT. It encodes CASSLRGADTEAFF.

This clone showed up just once. V gene TRBV30 combines with J gene TRBJ1-5; 8 bases match TRBD1. The V gene end was trimmed by 5 bases and the J gene end by 5 bases; junction bases not matched to a gene: 20. The germline V gene has CDR1 GTSNPN and CDR2 SVGIG (reference sequence). The CDR3 contains 18 residues. CDR3 loop: CAWEGAGTGISGHQPQHF. The CDR3 DNA reads as TGTGCCTGGGAAGGGGCCGGGACAGGCATTAGCGGGCATCAGCCCCAGCATTTT.

The gene calls are TRBV5-6 and TRBJ1-1, with D tentatively TRBD1 (6 bases). CDR1 and CDR2 from the germline V gene are SGHDT and YYEEEE. V lost 5 bases and J lost 8, with 13 bases in between. The CDR3 runs 12 residues. CDR3 nucleotide sequence: TGTGCCAGCAGGAGGAATGACAGGGAAGCTTTCTTT. It codes for CASRRNDREAFF.

This clone occurred a few times. The chain joins TRBV4-2 to TRBJ2-3; D is undetermined. The germline CDR1 and CDR2 sequences are LGHNA and YNFKEQ. The V end lost 1 base, the J end lost 1 base, and 6 bases lay between the germline ends. This CDR3 is 14 amino acids long. The CDR3 coding sequence is TGTGCCAGCAGCCAAGCCTTCCGCACAGATACGCAGTATTTT. It yields the protein CASSQAFRTDTQYF.

CDR3 coding DNA: TGCGCCAGCAGCCAAGCGGGACTATCAGCAGATACGCAGTATTTT. It is translated as CASSQAGLSADTQYF. This chain connects TRBV4-1 to TRBJ2-3, with 7 bases identical to TRBD2. V shed 1 base, J shed 4 bases, and the junction held 5 bases outside the gene matches. Germline CDR1 is MGHRA and CDR2 is YSYEKL. This CDR3 has 15 residues.

The rearrangement links TRBV25-1 to TRBJ1-1; D is uncertain. The ends were cut back, 7 bases at V and 1 base at J, with 10 bases in the middle. Germline V gene data show CDR1 as MGHDK and CDR2 as SYGVNS. The CDR3 has 13 residues. CDR3 protein: CASTNSRNTEAFF. CDR3 bases: TGTGCCAGCACCAACTCAAGGAACACTGAAGCTTTCTTT.

This sequence joins TRBV6-1 and TRBJ1-1; D gene uncertain. V lost 3 bases, J lost 1 base, and 12 bases lay in between. This CDR3 is built from 15 residues. Per the germline V gene, CDR1 is MNHNS and CDR2 is SASEGT. DNA of the CDR3: TGTGCCAGCAGTGATTACGGTGGTAGGAACACTGAAGCTTTCTTT. It specifies CASSDYGGRNTEAFF.

J is TRBJ1-1 and V is TRBV27; 7 bases match TRBD1. Germline V gene data show CDR1 as MNHEY and CDR2 as SMNVEV (reference sequence). CDR3 length: 15 residues. V lost 6 bases and J lost 0; bases outside the gene matches: 7. CDR3 loop: CASRAQGQLNTEAFF. The CDR3 DNA sequence: TGTGCCAGCAGGGCACAGGGACAGTTGAACACTGAAGCTTTCTTT.

This sequence joins TRBV12-5 and TRBJ2-2; 9 bases line up with TRBD1. V shed 2 bases and J 6 bases; nucleotides not matched to a gene: 10. The CDR3 loop spans 17 amino acids. CDR1 is LGHNT, CDR2 FRNRAP, per germline. The CDR3 loop is CASGLLGTGIEAGELFF. In DNA form, the CDR3 reads TGTGCTAGTGGTTTGCTAGGGACAGGGATCGAGGCCGGGGAGCTGTTTTTT.

This clone was seen a few times. The chain recombines TRBV30 with TRBJ2-7, with 11 nucleotides matching TRBD2. Looked up from germline, CDR1 is GTSNPN and CDR2 is SVGIG (reference sequence). Unmatched junction bases numbered 15, after V lost 5 bases and J lost 6 bases. The CDR3 is 16 amino acids. The CDR3, as DNA: TGTGCCTGGTCAGCGGGGACTAGCGGACAGGGCGGCGAGCAGTACTTC. Amino acids: CAWSAGTSGQGGEQYF. The full variable domain, with the rest looked up from reference TRBV30 and TRBJ2-7, is SQTIHQWPATLVQPVGSPLSLECTVEGTSNPNLYWYRQAAGRGLQLLFYSVGIGQISSEVPQNLSASRPQDRQFILSSKKLLLSDSGFYLCAWSAGTSGQGGEQYFGPGTRLTVT.

This chain connects TRBV2 to TRBJ2-4; no reliable D call. Trimming removed 3 bases from V and 0 bases from J, with 15 bases in between. CDR1 and CDR2 from the germline V gene are SNHLY and FYNNEI. The length of the CDR3 is 17 residues. The CDR3, as DNA: TGTGCCAGCAGTGAGTTGGTCTTTACTCTAGCCAAAAACATTCAGTACTTC. Residues: CASSELVFTLAKNIQYF. The full variable domain, its missing parts supplied by reference TRBV2 and TRBJ2-4, is EPEVTQTPSHQVTQMGQEVILRCVPISNHLYFYWYRQILGQKVEFLVSFYNNEISEKSEIFDDQFSVERPDGSNFTLKIRSTKLEDSAMYFCASSELVFTLAKNIQYFGAGTRLSVL.